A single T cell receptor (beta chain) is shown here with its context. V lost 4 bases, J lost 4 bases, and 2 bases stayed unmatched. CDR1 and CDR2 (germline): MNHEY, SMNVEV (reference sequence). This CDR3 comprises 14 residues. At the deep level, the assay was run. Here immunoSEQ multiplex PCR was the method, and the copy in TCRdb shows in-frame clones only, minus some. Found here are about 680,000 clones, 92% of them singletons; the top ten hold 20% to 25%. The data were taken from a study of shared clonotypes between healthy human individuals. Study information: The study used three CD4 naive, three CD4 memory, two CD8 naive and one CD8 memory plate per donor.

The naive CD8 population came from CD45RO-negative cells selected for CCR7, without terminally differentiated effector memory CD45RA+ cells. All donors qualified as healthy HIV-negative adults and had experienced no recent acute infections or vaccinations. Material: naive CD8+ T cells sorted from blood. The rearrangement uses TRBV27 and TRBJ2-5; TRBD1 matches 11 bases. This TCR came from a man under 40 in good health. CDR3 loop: CASSSGTGGETQYF. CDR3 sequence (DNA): TGTGCCAGCAGTTCTGGGACAGGGGGAGAGACCCAGTACTTC.